The rows below give T cell receptor beta chains drawn from one sample of a study of CD8 T cells in ankylosing spondylitis. TCRdb itself ran the 5' RACE reads through MiXCR, one entry per CDR3 protein. The sample lists 150,000 to 250,000 distinct CDR3 sequences; 9.5% to 15% were seen once. The sequenced sample consisted of blood, either unsorted or a sorted T cell fraction (not recorded which). Source of these receptors: a male donor with ankylosing spondylitis or in good health (not recorded which). The CDR3 runs from the conserved cysteine through the conserved F or W. The D gene is left open where the match is weak. Only some rows state a clone size, as once, few, many or a class for expanded clones.

TRBD1,TRBJ2-7,many,TRBV4-1,TGCGCCAGCAGCCAACCGGGACAGCTCTACGAGCAGTACTTC,CASSQPGQLYEQYF
.,TRBJ1-1,many,TRBV20-1,TGCAGTGCTAGGACCAAGGGCGCGGACACTGAAGCTTTCTTT,CSARTKGADTEAFF
TRBD2,TRBJ2-1,few,TRBV6-2/TRBV6-3,TGTGCCAGCAGTGTATACCTAGCGGGAGTATACAATGAGCAGTTCTTC,CASSVYLAGVYNEQFF
.,TRBJ2-7,few,TRBV12-3/TRBV12-4,TGTGCCAGCAGTCGGTCCGGGACACTGGGAGGGACCTACGAGCAGTACTTC,CASSRSGTLGGTYEQYF
.,TRBJ2-7,many,TRBV7-9,TGTGCCAGCAGCTCCAAGAGGGATTTAGGGGGGCCGTACTTC,CASSSKRDLGGPYF
.,TRBJ2-1,few,TRBV7-9,TGTGCCAGCAGCTCCCCCAGCTCCTACAATGAGCAGTTCTTC,CASSSPSSYNEQFF
TRBD1,TRBJ1-6,few,TRBV7-9,TGTGCCAGCAGCCCCGGGACAGGGGAACCACCCCTCCACTTT,CASSPGTGEPPLHF
.,TRBJ2-5,many,TRBV7-9,TGTGCCAGCAGCTTAGAAATACAAGAGACCCAGTACTTC,CASSLEIQETQYF
TRBD2,TRBJ2-7,many,TRBV4-1,TGCGCCAGCAGCCAAGACCGGACTAGCGGGGGCTACGAGCAGTACTTC,CASSQDRTSGGYEQYF
.,TRBJ2-7,many,TRBV2,TGTGCCAGCAGTGAAGGGGATGTAGCCCCAAGCGAGCAGTACTTC,CASSEGDVAPSEQYF
.,TRBJ1-2,many,TRBV5-1,TGCGCCAGCGCCTCCGGGACGGTTAACTATGGCTACACCTTC,CASASGTVNYGYTF
TRBD2,TRBJ2-7,.,TRBV27,TGTGCCAGTAGTCACGGGGGGGGGCTAAACGAGCAGTACTTC,CASSHGGGLNEQYF
.,TRBJ2-4,.,TRBV25-1,TGTGCCAGCAGTGACAGGGGGGCGGCCAAAAACATTCAGTACTTC,CASSDRGAAKNIQYF
.,TRBJ1-5,.,TRBV5-8,TGTGCCAGCAGCTTGGATGCAGTCCCAAGCAATCAGCCCCAGCATTTT,CASSLDAVPSNQPQHF
.,TRBJ2-2,.,TRBV6-1,TGTGCCAGCACCTTGACGGCCGGGAACACCGGGGAGCTGTTTTTT,CASTLTAGNTGELFF